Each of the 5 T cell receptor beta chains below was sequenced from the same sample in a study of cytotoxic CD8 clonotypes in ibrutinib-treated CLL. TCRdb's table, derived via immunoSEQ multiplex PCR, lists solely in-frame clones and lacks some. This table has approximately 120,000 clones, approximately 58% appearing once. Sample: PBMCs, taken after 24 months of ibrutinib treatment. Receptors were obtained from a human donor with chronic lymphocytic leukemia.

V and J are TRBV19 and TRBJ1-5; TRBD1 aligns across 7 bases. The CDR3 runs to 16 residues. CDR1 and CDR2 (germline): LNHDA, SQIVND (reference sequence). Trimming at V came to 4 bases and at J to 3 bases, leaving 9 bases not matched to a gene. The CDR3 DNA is TGTGCCAGTAGTACTCGACAGGGCGCGGCCAATCAGCCCCAGCATTTT. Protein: CASSTRQGAANQPQHF.

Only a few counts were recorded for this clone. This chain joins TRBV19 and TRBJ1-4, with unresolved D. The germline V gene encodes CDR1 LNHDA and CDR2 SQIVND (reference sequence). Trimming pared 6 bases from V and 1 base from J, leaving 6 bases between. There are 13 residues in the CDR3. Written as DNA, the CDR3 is TGTGCCAGTAGGAGGGTAACTAATGAAAAACTGTTTTTT. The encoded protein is CASRRVTNEKLFF.

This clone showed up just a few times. This CDR3 reads CASSEPGRSEQYF. The CDR3 nucleotides read TGTGCCAGCAGTGAACCGGGACGGAGCGAGCAGTACTTC. This chain connects TRBV6-1 to TRBJ2-7; D is possibly TRBD1 or TRBD2 (5 bases each). The CDR3 is made up of 13 amino acids. The V gene lost 2 bases and the J gene lost 6 bases, with 11 bases spanning the gap. Germline V gene sequence: CDR1 MNHNS, CDR2 SASEGT.

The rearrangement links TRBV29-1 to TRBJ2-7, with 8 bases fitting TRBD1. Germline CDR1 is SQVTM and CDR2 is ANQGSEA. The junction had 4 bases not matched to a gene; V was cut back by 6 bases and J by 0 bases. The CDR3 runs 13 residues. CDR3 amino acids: CSVLGQASYEQYF. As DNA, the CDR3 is TGCAGCGTACTGGGACAGGCCTCCTACGAGCAGTACTTC.

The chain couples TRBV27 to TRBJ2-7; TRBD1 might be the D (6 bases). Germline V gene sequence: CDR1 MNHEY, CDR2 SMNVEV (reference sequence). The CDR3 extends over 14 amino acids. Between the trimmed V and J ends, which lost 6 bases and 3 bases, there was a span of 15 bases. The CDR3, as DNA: TGTGCCAGCAGACAGGCAGGGGATCGCTACGAGCAGTACTTC. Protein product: CASRQAGDRYEQYF.